Listed here are 15 T cell receptor beta chains from one sample, sequenced in a study of blood T cells in healthy people across ages. The second PCR ran roughly 6 to 11 cycles with a sample-barcoded 5' primer and J-beta primers. TCRdb re-derived calls from the 5' RACE reads in MiXCR, one entry per CDR3 protein. The data contain 800,000 to 950,000 distinct CDR3 sequences, 36% of them singletons. Sequencing was done on a sample of blood. The source of these receptors is a man younger than 35 in good health.

This clonotype was found many times. The genes are TRBV27 and TRBJ1-5; no definite D call. This CDR3 spans 15 amino acids. Germline CDR1 reads MNHEY; CDR2 reads SMNVEV (reference sequence). The V end lost 0 bases, the J end lost 7 bases, and 13 bases lay between the germline ends. The CDR3 bases are TGTGCCAGCAGTTTATCATGGGGTTTTCGGCAGCCCCAGCATTTT. Protein: CASSLSWGFRQPQHF.

In regard to this clonotype: A much larger clone sits a single nucleotide away, making a read error possible. The chain combines TRBV12-3 or TRBV12-4 with TRBJ1-6; D gene ambiguous. The CDR3 covers 16 residues. V was pared by 6 bases and J by 0 bases, with 12 bases between. The CDR3 sequence: CASSSPGSSYNSPLHF. CDR3 bases: TGTGCCAGCAGCTCGCCGGGGAGCTCCTATAATTCACCCCTCCACTTT.

The chain carries TRBV4-1 and TRBJ2-2, with 10 bases lining up with TRBD1. This CDR3 has 15 residues. Germline lookup yields CDR1 MGHRA and CDR2 YSYEKL. The J segment lost 6 bases and the V segment lost 4 bases, leaving 5 bases of the junction unmatched. In DNA form, the CDR3 reads TGCGCCAGCAGCCGACCGGGACAGGGGCCCGGGGAGCTGTTTTTT. It is translated as CASSRPGQGPGELFF.

This clonotype occurred a few times. V is TRBV2 and J is TRBJ1-1; 9 bases are shared with TRBD1. The germline V gene encodes CDR1 SNHLY and CDR2 FYNNEI. Trimming removed 6 bases from V and 9 bases from J; junction bases left unmatched: 8. The CDR3 length is 13 residues. The CDR3, as DNA: TGTGCCAGCAGACAGGGACAGGGCTTTCAAGCTTTCTTT. It codes for CASRQGQGFQAFF.

The chain joins TRBV16 to TRBJ2-7; 11 positions agree with TRBD1. The ends lost 2 bases at V and 5 bases at J; junction bases unmatched: 2. CDR3 length equals 14 residues. In germline, CDR1 is KGHSY, CDR2 FQNENV. The CDR3 loop reads CASSQRDRGNEQYF. The CDR3 nucleotides read TGTGCCAGCAGCCAACGGGACAGGGGGAACGAGCAGTACTTC.

There are a few counts of this clonotype. V gene TRBV14 combines with J gene TRBJ1-1; perhaps TRBD1 as D (5 bases). This CDR3 has 16 amino acids. Germline V CDR1 and CDR2: SGHDN, FVKESK. V dropped 1 base and J dropped 4 bases, with 16 bases sitting between them. CDR3 nucleotide sequence: TGTGCCAGCAGCCAAGGGGCCCGGGGGGTGAGCACTGAAGCTTTCTTT. Translating it yields CASSQGARGVSTEAFF.

V usage is TRBV20-1 and J usage is TRBJ1-1, with D tentatively TRBD1 (6 bases). V was clipped by 2 bases and J by 8 bases, with 15 bases between them. CDR3 size: 13 residues. Germline V gene lookup returns CDR1 DFQATT and CDR2 SNEGSKA (reference sequence). CDR3 sequence: CSARKTGGAEAFF. The DNA of the CDR3 is TGCAGTGCTAGAAAGACAGGTGGGGCGGAAGCTTTCTTT.

As DNA, the CDR3 is TGCGCCAGCAGCTTCACACCCAAGAACTCCTACAATGAGCAGTACTTC. Translated, it gives CASSFTPKNSYNEQYF. The chain recombines TRBV5-1 with TRBJ2-1, with D uncertain. The DNA end lines up better with TRBJ2-7; the J call may be wrong. This CDR3 is built from 16 residues. CDR1 and CDR2 (germline): SGHRS, YFSETQ.

In this sample, this clonotype turned up a few times. The chain employs TRBV6-6 and TRBJ1-5; TRBD1 matches at 7 bases. The CDR3 length is 14 residues. V trimming: 4 bases; J trimming: 3 bases; junction bases outside the gene matches: 3. From germline, CDR1 is MNHNY and CDR2 SVGAGI (reference sequence). CDR3 bases: TGTGCCAGCAGTTGGGGACAGCCCAATCAGCCCCAGCATTTT. Its protein is CASSWGQPNQPQHF.

The V call is TRBV11-2, the J call TRBJ2-5; D may be TRBD2 (6 bases). Germline CDR1 reads SGHAT; CDR2 reads FQNNGV. Trimming shortened V by 6 bases and J by 3 bases, and 11 bases separated the two germline ends. The CDR3 covers 13 residues. CDR3 sequence: CASSVGEEETQYF. Written as DNA, the CDR3 is TGTGCCAGCAGTGTAGGGGAGGAAGAGACCCAGTACTTC.

This clonotype was picked up a small number of times. The rearrangement joins TRBV20-1 to TRBJ1-6; D perhaps matches TRBD1 (5 bases). CDR3 length: 15 amino acids. Germline CDR1 and CDR2: DFQATT and SNEGSKA (reference sequence). V gave up 3 bases and J gave up 5 bases, with 14 bases separating them. The CDR3: CSASPPGKDNSPLHF. The CDR3 DNA reads TGCAGTGCTAGCCCCCCAGGGAAGGATAATTCACCCCTCCACTTT.

The rearrangement joins TRBV7-9 to TRBJ2-2, with 15 bases that match TRBD2. The V gene end was trimmed by 8 bases and the J gene end by 0 bases; junction bases not matched to a gene: 1. Germline V CDR1 and CDR2: SEHNR, FQNEAQ (reference sequence). The length of the CDR3 is 16 residues. CDR3 amino acids: CASGTSGGSNTGELFF. CDR3 DNA sequence: TGTGCCAGCGGGACTAGCGGGGGGTCGAACACCGGGGAGCTGTTTTTT.

This clonotype has a handful of counts. The chain uses TRBV5-1 and TRBJ1-2; D unresolved. V was clipped by 4 bases and J by 0 bases, with 13 bases between them. The CDR3 length is 15 residues. Germline V gene lookup returns CDR1 SGHRS and CDR2 YFSETQ. DNA of the CDR3: TGCGCCAGCAGCGAACTTGAGGGATCTAACTATGGCTACACCTTC. Translated, it gives CASSELEGSNYGYTF.

The genes are TRBV10-2 and TRBJ2-3, with D hard to call. Trimming took off 2 bases at V and 4 bases at J, with 10 bases between the two ends. Per germline, CDR1 WSHSY and CDR2 SAAADI. This CDR3 is 14 amino acids long. The CDR3 loop is CASSEGDPPDTQYF. CDR3 in DNA: TGCGCCAGCAGTGAGGGAGACCCACCAGATACGCAGTATTTT.

A remark on this clonotype: A much larger clone lies a single base off, so this may be a read error. Written as DNA, the CDR3 is TGTGCCAGCAGTTTAGGGTCGGCTCCTCGGGAGCAGTACTTC. This codes for CASSLGSAPREQYF. This chain connects TRBV27 to TRBJ2-7; D remains unclear. This CDR3 comprises 14 residues. V was trimmed by 2 bases and J by 7 bases, leaving 15 bases between them. CDR1 is MNHEY and CDR2 is SMNVEV in the germline V gene (reference sequence).